Reported below is one T cell receptor (beta chain). As yet, its antigen is unknown. The CDR3 loop spans 14 amino acids. Germline lookup yields CDR1 SGHTA and CDR2 FQGNSA. With 6 bases clipped from V and 2 bases from J, the junction kept 4 bases outside the gene matches. The data belong to a study of T cell responses to AZD1222 COVID-19 vaccine. The assay was immunoSEQ multiplex PCR, and TCRdb's table has in-frame clones only and misses some. The sample lists tens of thousands of clones; roughly nine tenths were seen once. Analysis merged second doses at about 4 or about 12 weeks. Findings and caveats of the study: The study identified only a handful of AZD1222 recipients as seropositive at baseline. Donors were largely white British and mainly female; clonal diversity was possibly underestimated. The study sampled repertoires only after the peak T cell response.

The rearrangement joins TRBV7-2 to TRBJ1-5; 7 nucleotides align to TRBD1. The sequence came from an adult who received the AZD1222 COVID-19 vaccine. The sequencing here drew on peripheral blood, taken 28 days after the second AZD1222 dose. The CDR3 loop reads CASSKGAGNQPQHF. The DNA for the CDR3 is TGTGCCAGCAGTAAGGGGGCTGGCAATCAGCCCCAGCATTTT.